The rows below give T cell receptor beta chains drawn from one sample of a study of T cell repertoires in cytomegalovirus infection. Their antigens remain unidentified. TCRdb redid the calling of the reads with MiXCR, one entry per CDR3 protein. This table holds hundreds of thousands of distinct CDR3 sequences, 33% found once. The sample was cultured PBMCs, taken from culture after CMV antigen stimulation. All receptors come from a human donor in good health (CMV status not recorded). Some clones in this sample may be carry-over from other donors' samples. The CDR3 runs from the conserved cysteine through the conserved F or W. A D gene is named only where the DNA matches it firmly. Part of the rows lack a size; the others show once, few, many or a class for expanded clones.

v_call: TRBV20-1
d_call: .
clone_size: .
j_call: TRBJ1-4
cdr3_nt: TGCAGTGCTAGTTCAGGGGAGGGTGAAAAACTGTTTTTT
cdr3_aa: CSASSGEGEKLFF

v_call: TRBV28
d_call: .
clone_size: .
j_call: TRBJ2-7
cdr3_nt: TGTGCCAGCAGTTTGAGGGGCCCCTACTACGAGCAGTACTTC
cdr3_aa: CASSLRGPYYEQYF

v_call: TRBV4-3
d_call: TRBD2
clone_size: .
j_call: TRBJ2-3
cdr3_nt: TGCGCCAGCAGCCCTCAGACCGGACTAGCGGGAATCGCAGATACGCAGTATTTT
cdr3_aa: CASSPQTGLAGIADTQYF

v_call: TRBV5-1
d_call: TRBD2
clone_size: .
j_call: TRBJ2-4
cdr3_nt: TGCGCCAGCAGCTTGGCCACTAGCGGGAGAAACATTCAGTACTTC
cdr3_aa: CASSLATSGRNIQYF

v_call: TRBV7-2
d_call: TRBD1
clone_size: many
j_call: TRBJ2-2
cdr3_nt: TGTGCCAGCAGCGGCAGGACAGGGAACACCGGGGAGCTGTTTTTT
cdr3_aa: CASSGRTGNTGELFF

v_call: TRBV4-1
d_call: TRBD1
clone_size: few
j_call: TRBJ1-4
cdr3_nt: TGCGCCAGCAGCCAAGAAGACAGGGTGGACGAAAAACTGTTTTTT
cdr3_aa: CASSQEDRVDEKLFF

v_call: TRBV6-5
d_call: TRBD1
clone_size: .
j_call: TRBJ1-2
cdr3_nt: TGTGCCAGCAGTTACTTACCGGGACAGGGGAACTATGGCTACACCTTC
cdr3_aa: CASSYLPGQGNYGYTF

v_call: TRBV7-2
d_call: .
clone_size: few
j_call: TRBJ2-7
cdr3_nt: TGTGCCAGCAGCTTAGCGCATGACTACGAGCAGTACTTC
cdr3_aa: CASSLAHDYEQYF

v_call: TRBV12-3/TRBV12-4
d_call: .
clone_size: .
j_call: TRBJ1-6
cdr3_nt: TGTGCCAGCAGGAACATGGGCACCGGTCCCTCCTATAATTCACCCCTCCACTTT
cdr3_aa: CASRNMGTGPSYNSPLHF

v_call: TRBV2
d_call: TRBD1
clone_size: few
j_call: TRBJ1-5
cdr3_nt: TGTGCCAGCCACAGGGGAACGGGTCAGCCCCAGCATTTT
cdr3_aa: CASHRGTGQPQHF

v_call: TRBV7-9
d_call: TRBD1
clone_size: .
j_call: TRBJ1-5
cdr3_nt: TGTGCCAGCAGCCGTGGGACAGCAGAGTCGCAGCCCCAGCATTTT
cdr3_aa: CASSRGTAESQPQHF

v_call: TRBV7-2
d_call: .
clone_size: .
j_call: TRBJ2-3
cdr3_nt: TGTGCCAGCAGCTCCCAGGGGGGGAGCACAGATACGCAGTATTTT
cdr3_aa: CASSSQGGSTDTQYF

v_call: TRBV5-8
d_call: .
clone_size: .
j_call: TRBJ1-6
cdr3_nt: TGTGCCAGCAGCTCACGGAATCTACCCCTCCACTTT
cdr3_aa: CASSSRNLPLHF

v_call: TRBV7-2
d_call: .
clone_size: few
j_call: TRBJ2-7
cdr3_nt: TGTGCCAGCAGCACAAACCCTCGGACAAGCTCCTACGAGCAGTACTTC
cdr3_aa: CASSTNPRTSSYEQYF

v_call: TRBV11-3
d_call: TRBD2
clone_size: few
j_call: TRBJ2-1
cdr3_nt: TGTGCCAGCAGCTCCCAGGCTAGCGGATTTACCTACAATGAGCAGTTCTTC
cdr3_aa: CASSSQASGFTYNEQFF

v_call: TRBV12-3/TRBV12-4
d_call: .
clone_size: few
j_call: TRBJ2-1
cdr3_nt: TGTGCCAGCAGTCCCCCTCTGCAGGATGAGCAGTTCTTC
cdr3_aa: CASSPPLQDEQFF

v_call: TRBV5-4
d_call: .
clone_size: .
j_call: TRBJ1-1
cdr3_nt: TGTGCCAGCAGCTCGGCAGCGGGCAGCGAGGTCACTGAAGCTTTCTTT
cdr3_aa: CASSSAAGSEVTEAFF

v_call: TRBV7-2
d_call: .
clone_size: many
j_call: TRBJ1-5
cdr3_nt: TGTGCCAGCAGCCAATGGGTTAAACAGCCCCAGCATTTT
cdr3_aa: CASSQWVKQPQHF

v_call: TRBV4-3
d_call: .
clone_size: few
j_call: TRBJ2-1
cdr3_nt: TGCGCCAGCAGCCACAGGGACGCGGGGAACTCCTACAATGAGCAGTTCTTC
cdr3_aa: CASSHRDAGNSYNEQFF

v_call: TRBV12-5
d_call: .
clone_size: .
j_call: TRBJ1-6
cdr3_nt: TGTGCTAGTGGTTTCCTGTCGGGTTCACCCCTCCACTTT
cdr3_aa: CASGFLSGSPLHF

v_call: TRBV6-1
d_call: .
clone_size: few
j_call: TRBJ1-5
cdr3_nt: TGTGCCAGCAGTGAAGAGGTCGCGGGGGTCTATAGCAATCAGCCCCAGCATTTT
cdr3_aa: CASSEEVAGVYSNQPQHF

v_call: TRBV7-2
d_call: TRBD2
clone_size: .
j_call: TRBJ2-2
cdr3_nt: TGTGCCAGCAGCTTCCTGAGCGGGGGGTCGAAATGGGAGCTGTTTTTT
cdr3_aa: CASSFLSGGSKWELFF

v_call: TRBV7-6
d_call: TRBD1
clone_size: .
j_call: TRBJ2-1
cdr3_nt: TGTGCCAGCAGCTTAGGGGACAGGGTCCACAATGAGCAGTTCTTC
cdr3_aa: CASSLGDRVHNEQFF

v_call: TRBV11-2
d_call: TRBD1
clone_size: few
j_call: TRBJ1-2
cdr3_nt: TGTGCCAGCAGCACGGACAGGAACTATGGCTACACCTTC
cdr3_aa: CASSTDRNYGYTF

v_call: TRBV19
d_call: TRBD2
clone_size: few
j_call: TRBJ2-1
cdr3_nt: TGTGCCAGTACCATGCTGGAGCGGGGGAGGAGCAATGAGCAGTTCTTC
cdr3_aa: CASTMLERGRSNEQFF

v_call: TRBV20-1
d_call: .
clone_size: .
j_call: TRBJ2-7
cdr3_nt: TGCAGTGCTAGAGTGGGCGGGGGCTTAGGAAACTACGAGCAGTACTTC
cdr3_aa: CSARVGGGLGNYEQYF

v_call: TRBV5-6
d_call: .
clone_size: .
j_call: TRBJ1-1
cdr3_nt: TGTGCCAGCAGCTTGGCGGGGTACGGGAACACTGAAGCTTTCTTT
cdr3_aa: CASSLAGYGNTEAFF

v_call: TRBV29-1
d_call: .
clone_size: .
j_call: TRBJ2-7
cdr3_nt: TGCAGCGTGAGGGACTTTCCGGCTAGCGAGCAGTACTTC
cdr3_aa: CSVRDFPASEQYF

v_call: TRBV9
d_call: .
clone_size: .
j_call: TRBJ2-7
cdr3_nt: TGTGCCAGCAGCGTAACCGGGACCCCAAGAGCCTACGAGCAGTACTTC
cdr3_aa: CASSVTGTPRAYEQYF

v_call: TRBV27
d_call: .
clone_size: .
j_call: TRBJ1-2
cdr3_nt: TGTGCCAGCAGTTTATCGGGACGGAGCTATGGCTACACCTTC
cdr3_aa: CASSLSGRSYGYTF

v_call: TRBV12-3/TRBV12-4
d_call: .
clone_size: .
j_call: TRBJ2-7
cdr3_nt: TGTGCCAGCACCAACCAGTTCGAGCAGTACTTC
cdr3_aa: CASTNQFEQYF

v_call: TRBV7-8
d_call: TRBD2
clone_size: few
j_call: TRBJ2-1
cdr3_nt: TGTGCCAGCAGCTACAATAGCGGGGGGGTGGGCAATGAGCAGTTCTTC
cdr3_aa: CASSYNSGGVGNEQFF

v_call: TRBV7-1
d_call: .
clone_size: .
j_call: TRBJ2-7
cdr3_nt: TGTGCCAGCAGCAGAAGACCCGGCGAGCAGTACTTC
cdr3_aa: CASSRRPGEQYF

v_call: TRBV7-9
d_call: .
clone_size: few
j_call: TRBJ1-2
cdr3_nt: TGTGCCAGCAGCTTTAACACAGAGAACTATGGCTACACCTTC
cdr3_aa: CASSFNTENYGYTF

v_call: TRBV2
d_call: .
clone_size: .
j_call: TRBJ2-5
cdr3_nt: TGTGCCAGCTCTAGACTAGGCGGTCGCAGGACCCAGTACTTC
cdr3_aa: CASSRLGGRRTQYF